Listed here are 27 T cell receptor beta chains from one sample, sequenced in a study of CD8 T cells in ankylosing spondylitis. One entry per CDR3 protein, called by TCRdb with MiXCR from the 5' RACE reads. Of hundreds of thousands of distinct CDR3 sequences in the sample, over 15% were seen once. The material sequenced was blood, either unsorted or a sorted T cell fraction (not recorded which). Receptor source: a male donor with ankylosing spondylitis or in good health (not recorded which).

A few counts support this clonotype. This chain links TRBV5-1 with TRBJ2-7; 12 bases line up with TRBD2. In germline, CDR1 is SGHRS, CDR2 YFSETQ. CDR3 length: 15 residues. V lost 6 bases to trimming and J lost 4 bases; unmatched junction nucleotides: 8. In DNA form, the CDR3 reads TGCGCCAGCATTCCAAAGGGACTAGCGGGTTACGAGCAGTACGTC. It encodes CASIPKGLAGYEQYV.

The sample holds a few counts of this clonotype. V and J are TRBV5-1 and TRBJ2-5; 7 bases align to TRBD2. The CDR3 totals 14 residues. V lost 4 bases, J lost 1 base, and 4 bases stayed unmatched. Germline CDR1 SGHRS, CDR2 YFSETQ. In DNA, the CDR3 is TGCGCCAGCAGCCCGGGACTACTCCAAGAGACCCAGTACTTC. Translated, it gives CASSPGLLQETQYF.

The chain uses TRBV7-2 and TRBJ2-7; D unresolved. This CDR3 has 14 amino acids. V was pared by 5 bases and J by 1 base, with 12 bases between. Looked up from germline, CDR1 is SGHTA and CDR2 is FQGNSA. CDR3 coding DNA: TGTGCCAGCAGCGCCCTACCCAGTTCCTACGAGCAGTACGTC. Translated, it gives CASSALPSSYEQYV.

The rearrangement links TRBV5-1 to TRBJ2-2; 10 bases agree with TRBD2. This CDR3 region has 16 residues. From germline, CDR1 is SGHRS and CDR2 YFSETQ. V gave up 5 bases and J gave up 0 bases; unmatched junction bases: 4. The DNA of the CDR3 is TGCGCCAGCAGGTGGACTAGCGGTACGAACACCGGGGAGCTGTTTTTT. Translated, it gives CASRWTSGTNTGELFF. The full variable domain, completed using reference TRBV5-1 and TRBJ2-2, is KAGVTQTPRYLIKTRGQQVTLSCSPISGHRSVSWYQQTPGQGLQFLFEYFSETQRNKGNFPGRFSGRQFSNSRSEMNVSTLELGDSALYLCASRWTSGTNTGELFFGEGSRLTVL.

The rearrangement joins TRBV24-1 to TRBJ2-1; 7 bases fit TRBD2. Germline CDR1 KGHDR, CDR2 SFDVKD. The CDR3 extends over 16 amino acids. V trimming: 1 base; J trimming: 5 bases; junction bases outside the gene matches: 7. The CDR3 reads CATSDFKGGKDNEQFF. The CDR3, as DNA: TGTGCCACCAGTGATTTCAAGGGAGGGAAGGACAATGAGCAGTTCTTC.

The chain joins TRBV6-4 to TRBJ2-1; 10 bases align to TRBD1. CDR1 is MRHNA and CDR2 is SNTAGT in the germline V gene. The CDR3 loop spans 15 amino acids. V dropped 6 bases and J dropped 6; count of bases not matched to a gene: 8. DNA for the CDR3: TGTGCCAGCAGCCTGACAGGGGGCATAAGCAATGAGCAGTTCTTC. It specifies CASSLTGGISNEQFF.

The rearrangement uses TRBV5-1 and TRBJ1-2; D ambiguous. Trimming removed 4 bases from V and 4 bases from J, with 14 bases in between. This CDR3 contains 14 residues. Germline CDR1 reads SGHRS; CDR2 reads YFSETQ. In nucleotides, the CDR3 is TGCGCCAGCAGCCTGACCCCAGTCCTCTATGGCTACACCTTC. Its protein is CASSLTPVLYGYTF. Complete variable domain (other parts from reference TRBV5-1 and TRBJ1-2): KAGVTQTPRYLIKTRGQQVTLSCSPISGHRSVSWYQQTPGQGLQFLFEYFSETQRNKGNFPGRFSGRQFSNSRSEMNVSTLELGDSALYLCASSLTPVLYGYTFGSGTRLTVV.

This clonotype has a handful of counts. This chain joins TRBV28 and TRBJ2-7, with TRBD1 matching over 7 bases. V dropped 8 bases and J dropped 4; count of bases not matched to a gene: 2. In germline, CDR1 is MDHEN, CDR2 SYDVKM. The CDR3 totals 11 residues. The CDR3 coding sequence is TGTGCCAGCCAACAGGGGTACGAGCAGTACGTC. Protein product: CASQQGYEQYV.

The chain combines TRBV4-1 with TRBJ1-5; no clear D. The CDR3 extends over 14 amino acids. V was trimmed by 1 base and J by 7 bases, leaving 11 bases between them. CDR1 and CDR2 from the germline V gene are MGHRA and YSYEKL. The CDR3 spells CASSQGVVDQPQHF. For the CDR3, the DNA is TGCGCCAGCAGCCAAGGGGTGGTAGACCAGCCCCAGCATTTT.

The rearrangement uses TRBV3-1 and TRBJ2-1, with D tentatively TRBD1 (6 bases). Per germline, CDR1 LGHDT and CDR2 YNNKEL (reference sequence). V was pared by 0 bases and J by 5 bases, with 11 bases between. The CDR3 has 15 amino acids. The CDR3 bases are TGTGCCAGCAGCCAAGATATAACAGGGAACAATGAGCAGTTCTTC. This codes for CASSQDITGNNEQFF.

This clonotype was found a few times. V gene TRBV3-1 combines with J gene TRBJ2-5; maybe TRBD1 (7 bases). CDR1 and CDR2 (germline): LGHDT, YNNKEL (reference sequence). There are 14 residues in the CDR3. V lost 4 bases and J 7 bases, leaving 16 bases between the germline ends. The DNA for the CDR3 is TGTGCCAGCAGCCGGACCGGGCAGGGGGGGACCCAGTACTTC. Protein sequence: CASSRTGQGGTQYF.

This clonotype was seen only a few times. The chain recombines TRBV20-1 with TRBJ2-3; D perhaps matches TRBD2 (6 bases). Germline V gives CDR1 DFQATT, CDR2 SNEGSKA (reference sequence). This CDR3 spans 14 amino acids. V dropped 2 bases and J dropped 2 bases, with 11 bases sitting between them. The CDR3 DNA reads as TGCAGTGCTAGACCTCTAGCGTTCACAGATACGCAGTATTTT. Protein sequence: CSARPLAFTDTQYF.

This clonotype was recorded at least ten times. The chain recombines TRBV9 with TRBJ2-2; 9 bases match TRBD2. Per germline, CDR1 SGDLS and CDR2 YYNGEE. This CDR3 contains 15 residues. J was trimmed by 5 bases and V by 4 bases; bases with no gene match: 6. CDR3 sequence: CASSSSGGWTGELFF. The DNA of the CDR3 is TGTGCCAGCAGCTCGAGCGGGGGGTGGACCGGGGAGCTGTTTTTT.

In its sample, this clonotype was seen many times. The chain uses TRBV9 and TRBJ1-2; possibly TRBD1 for D (5 bases). The CDR3 is 12 amino acids. The germline gives CDR1 SGDLS, CDR2 YYNGEE. Between the trimmed V and J ends, which lost 2 bases and 8 bases, there was a span of 10 bases. CDR3 sequence reads: CASSVWGRGYTF. The CDR3 nucleotides read TGTGCCAGCAGCGTTTGGGGGAGAGGCTACACCTTC.

Here the CDR3 reads CASTKGRGRETQYF. CDR3 nucleotide sequence: TGCGCCAGCACAAAAGGCAGGGGGCGTGAGACCCAGTACTTC. J is TRBJ2-5 and V is TRBV5-1, with 8 bases fitting TRBD1. The CDR3 has 14 amino acids. The junction had 9 bases not matched to a gene; V was cut back by 6 bases and J by 5 bases. Germline CDR1 SGHRS, CDR2 YFSETQ.

The genes are TRBV6-2 or TRBV6-3 and TRBJ2-1; TRBD2 matches 11 bases. This CDR3 is 18 amino acids long. The ends lost 6 bases at V and 3 bases at J; junction bases unmatched: 13. CDR1 and CDR2 from the germline V gene are MNHEY and SVGEGT. CDR3 nucleotides: TGTGCCAGCAGGGCCCGACTAGCGGGAAAAAGTCACTACAATGAGCAGTTCTTC. It codes for CASRARLAGKSHYNEQFF.

The chain carries TRBV2 and TRBJ2-5, with D perhaps matching TRBD1 (5 bases). Germline loops: CDR1 SNHLY, CDR2 FYNNEI. The CDR3 is 15 residues long. The V end was cut by 2 bases, the J end by 2 bases, with 12 bases between. Here the CDR3 reads CASSEITGPQETQYF. CDR3 bases: TGTGCCAGCAGTGAAATAACAGGCCCTCAAGAGACCCAGTACTTC.

The chain combines TRBV4-2 with TRBJ1-4; D perhaps matches TRBD1 (5 bases). The V end was cut by 0 bases, the J end by 3 bases, with 14 bases between. Germline loops: CDR1 LGHNA, CDR2 YNFKEQ. This CDR3 has 17 residues. For the CDR3, the DNA is TGTGCCAGCAGCCAAGACCCCCTGACAGACCCTAATGAAAAACTGTTTTTT. Protein product: CASSQDPLTDPNEKLFF.

V gene TRBV21-1 combines with J gene TRBJ2-4; no DNA check was done on the table's D call, TRBD2. TRBV21-1 is shown as a pseudogene. This CDR3 contains 16 residues. CDR3 sequence (DNA): TGTGCCAGCAGCAAAGCGTTAGAGGGTTTTAAAAACATTCAGTACTTC. This gives the protein CASSKALEGFKNIQYF.

This clonotype was counted between two and nine times. This sequence joins TRBV21-1 and TRBJ2-3. TRBV21-1 is noted as a pseudogene. The CDR3 consists of 17 residues. The CDR3 loop is CASSKQDGDVETDTQYF. The DNA for the CDR3 is TGTGCCAGCAGCAAACAGGACGGAGACGTTGAGACAGATACGCAGTATTTT.

The chain links TRBV9 to TRBJ2-3, with D unresolved. Trimming left V 4 bases short and J 0 bases short, with 18 bases between. Germline V lookup: CDR1 SGDLS, CDR2 YYNGEE. The CDR3 totals 17 residues. CDR3 sequence: CASSPPVGATSTDTQYF. In DNA form, the CDR3 reads TGTGCCAGCAGCCCTCCGGTAGGTGCCACTAGCACAGATACGCAGTATTTT.

The V gene is TRBV7-8, the J gene TRBJ2-3; D not certain. CDR3 size: 15 residues. From germline, CDR1 is SGHVS and CDR2 FQNEAQ. The ends were cut back, 5 bases at V and 4 bases at J, with 16 bases in the middle. In DNA form, the CDR3 reads TGTGCCAGCAGCAAAGACCCCCGAACAGCAGATACGCAGTATTTT. Amino acids: CASSKDPRTADTQYF.

This clonotype has ten or more counts. V gene TRBV6-6 combines with J gene TRBJ2-7, with D perhaps matching TRBD2 (5 bases). Germline V gene sequence: CDR1 MNHNY, CDR2 SVGAGI (reference sequence). CDR3 length equals 13 residues. Trimming cost V 5 bases and J 2 bases, with 10 bases left between them. The CDR3 is CASSHTGTYEQYV. In DNA, the CDR3 is TGTGCCAGCAGTCATACGGGGACCTACGAGCAGTACGTC.

This chain joins TRBV29-1 and TRBJ1-2; a weak D match, TRBD1 (6 bases). The CDR3 contains 15 residues. With 0 bases removed from V and 4 bases from J, the gap between germline ends came to 15 bases. The germline V gene has CDR1 SQVTM and CDR2 ANQGSEA. CDR3 residues: CSVEDSGGGRYGYTF. Here the CDR3 DNA reads TGCAGCGTTGAAGATTCGGGGGGCGGTCGCTATGGCTACACCTTC.

The chain combines TRBV15 with TRBJ2-1; 7 positions agree with TRBD2. The CDR3 totals 17 residues. V lost 3 bases to trimming and J lost 3 bases; unmatched junction nucleotides: 11. Germline V lookup: CDR1 LNHNV, CDR2 YYDKDF (reference sequence). The CDR3 loop reads CATSRGRLADYYNEQFF. CDR3 bases: TGTGCCACCAGCAGGGGACGGCTAGCGGATTACTACAATGAGCAGTTCTTC.

The V gene is TRBV5-1, the J gene TRBJ2-1, with 12 positions matching TRBD2. Germline V gives CDR1 SGHRS, CDR2 YFSETQ. This CDR3 comprises 15 residues. Trimming at V came to 3 bases and at J to 6 bases, leaving 4 bases not matched to a gene. CDR3 sequence (DNA): TGCGCCAGCAGCTGGACTAGCGGGAACCGCAATGAGCAGTTCTTC. Translating it yields CASSWTSGNRNEQFF.

This clonotype was detected only a few times. CDR3 protein: CASRIPGSDNEQFF. For the CDR3, the DNA is TGTGCCAGCAGAATCCCAGGGAGCGACAATGAGCAGTTCTTC. V is TRBV5-6 and J is TRBJ2-1, with D perhaps matching TRBD1 or TRBD2 (5 bases each). V dropped 5 bases and J dropped 5 bases, with 14 bases sitting between them. The CDR3 is 14 residues long. From germline, CDR1 is SGHDT and CDR2 YYEEEE.